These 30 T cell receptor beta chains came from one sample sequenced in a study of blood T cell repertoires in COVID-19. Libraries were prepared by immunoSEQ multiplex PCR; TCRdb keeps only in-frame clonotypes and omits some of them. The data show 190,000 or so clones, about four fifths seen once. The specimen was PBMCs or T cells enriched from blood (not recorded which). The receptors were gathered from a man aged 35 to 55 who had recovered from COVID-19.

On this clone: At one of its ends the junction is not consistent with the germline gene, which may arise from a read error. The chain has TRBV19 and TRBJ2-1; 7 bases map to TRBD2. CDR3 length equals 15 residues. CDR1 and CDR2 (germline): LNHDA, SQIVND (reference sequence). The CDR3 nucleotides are TGTGCCAGTAGTCAGTATAGCGGGCGTTACAATGAGCGGTTCTTC. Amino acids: CASSQYSGRYNERFF.

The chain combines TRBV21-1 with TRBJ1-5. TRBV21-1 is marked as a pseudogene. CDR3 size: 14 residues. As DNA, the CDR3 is TGTGCCAGCAGCAACCGGGGTTCGGGGCAGCCCCAGCATTTT. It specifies CASSNRGSGQPQHF.

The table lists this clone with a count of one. CDR3 DNA sequence: TGTGCCAGCAGGACGGCGTTCTGGGCCACTGAAGCTTTCTTT. Translating it yields CASRTAFWATEAFF. This chain joins TRBV9 and TRBJ1-1; D is unclear. V was clipped by 5 bases and J by 4 bases, with 15 bases between them. Per the germline V gene, CDR1 is SGDLS and CDR2 is YYNGEE. This CDR3 comprises 14 residues.

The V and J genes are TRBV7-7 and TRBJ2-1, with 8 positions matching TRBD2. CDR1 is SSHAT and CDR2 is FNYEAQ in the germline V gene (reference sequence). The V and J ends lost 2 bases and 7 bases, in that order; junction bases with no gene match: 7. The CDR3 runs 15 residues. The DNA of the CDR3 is TGTGCCAGCAGCTTATACGGGGGGGCCAATAATGAGCAGTTCTTC. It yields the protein CASSLYGGANNEQFF.

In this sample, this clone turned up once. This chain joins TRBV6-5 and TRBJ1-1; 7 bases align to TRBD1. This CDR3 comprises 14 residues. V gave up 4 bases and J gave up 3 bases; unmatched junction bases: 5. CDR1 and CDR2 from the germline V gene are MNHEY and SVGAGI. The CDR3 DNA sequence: TGTGCCAGCAGTTTCGACAGGGCGGACACTGAAGCTTTCTTT. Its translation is CASSFDRADTEAFF.

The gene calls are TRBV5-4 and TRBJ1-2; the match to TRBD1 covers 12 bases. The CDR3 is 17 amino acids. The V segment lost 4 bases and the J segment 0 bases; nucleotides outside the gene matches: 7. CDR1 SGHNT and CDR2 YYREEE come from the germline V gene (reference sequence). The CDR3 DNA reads TGTGCCAGCAGCATGGGACAGGGGGCAGGATCTAACTATGGCTACACCTTC. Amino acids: CASSMGQGAGSNYGYTF.

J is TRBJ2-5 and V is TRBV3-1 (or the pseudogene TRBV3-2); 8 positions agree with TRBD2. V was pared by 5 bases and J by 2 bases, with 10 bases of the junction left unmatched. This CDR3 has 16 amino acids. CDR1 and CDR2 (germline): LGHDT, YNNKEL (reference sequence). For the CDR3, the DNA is TGTGCCAGCAGCTCGCGGGGGGCGAGAGGGCAAGAGACCCAGTACTTC. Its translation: CASSSRGARGQETQYF.

CDR3 DNA: TGTGCCAGCAGACCCAGGGGGGAAAAACTGTTTTTT. Amino acid sequence: CASRPRGEKLFF. The chain has TRBV28 and TRBJ1-4, with 7 bases lining up with TRBD1. The CDR3 sequence is 12 residues long. The germline CDR1 and CDR2 sequences are MDHEN and SYDVKM. J was trimmed by 8 bases and V by 6 bases; bases with no gene match: 3.

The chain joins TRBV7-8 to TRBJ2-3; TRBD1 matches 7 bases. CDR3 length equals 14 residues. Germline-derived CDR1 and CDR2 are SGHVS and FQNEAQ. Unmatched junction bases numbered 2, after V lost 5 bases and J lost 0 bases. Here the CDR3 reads CASSQQGSTDTQYF. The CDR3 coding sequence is TGTGCCAGCAGCCAACAGGGGAGCACAGATACGCAGTATTTT.

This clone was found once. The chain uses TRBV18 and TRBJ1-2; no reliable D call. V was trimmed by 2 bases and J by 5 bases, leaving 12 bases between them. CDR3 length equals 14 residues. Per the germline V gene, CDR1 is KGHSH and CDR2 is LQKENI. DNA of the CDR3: TGTGCCAGCTCACCAAGCGGGTTACCTTATGGCTACACCTTC. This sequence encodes CASSPSGLPYGYTF.

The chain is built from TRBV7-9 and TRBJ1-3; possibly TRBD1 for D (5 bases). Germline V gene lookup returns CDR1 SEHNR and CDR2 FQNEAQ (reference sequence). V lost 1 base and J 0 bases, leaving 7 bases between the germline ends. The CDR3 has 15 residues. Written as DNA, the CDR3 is TGTGCCAGCAGCTTAGACCAGGGCTCTGGAAACACCATATATTTT. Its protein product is CASSLDQGSGNTIYF. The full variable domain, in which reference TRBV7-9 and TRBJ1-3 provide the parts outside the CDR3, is DTGVSQNPRHKITKRGQNVTFRCDPISEHNRLYWYRQTLGQGPEFLTYFQNEAQLEKSRLLSDRFSAERPKGSFSTLEIQRTEQGDSAMYLCASSLDQGSGNTIYFGEGSWLTVV.

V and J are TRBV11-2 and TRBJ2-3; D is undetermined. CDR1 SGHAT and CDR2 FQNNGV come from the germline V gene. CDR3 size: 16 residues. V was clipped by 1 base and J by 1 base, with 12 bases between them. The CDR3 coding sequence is TGTGCCAGCAGCTTAGCGGTGAATATTCGCACAGATACGCAGTATTTT. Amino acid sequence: CASSLAVNIRTDTQYF.

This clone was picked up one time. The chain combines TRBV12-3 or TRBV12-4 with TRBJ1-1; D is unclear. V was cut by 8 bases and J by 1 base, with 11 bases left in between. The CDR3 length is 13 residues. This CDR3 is CASGTRENTEAFF. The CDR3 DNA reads TGTGCCAGCGGTACACGGGAGAACACTGAAGCTTTCTTT.

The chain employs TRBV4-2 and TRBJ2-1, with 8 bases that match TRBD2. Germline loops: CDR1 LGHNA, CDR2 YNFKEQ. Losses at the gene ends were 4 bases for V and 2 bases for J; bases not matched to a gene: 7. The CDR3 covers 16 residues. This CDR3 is CASSPAGGGTYNEQFF. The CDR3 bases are TGTGCCAGCAGCCCAGCAGGCGGGGGGACCTACAATGAGCAGTTCTTC.

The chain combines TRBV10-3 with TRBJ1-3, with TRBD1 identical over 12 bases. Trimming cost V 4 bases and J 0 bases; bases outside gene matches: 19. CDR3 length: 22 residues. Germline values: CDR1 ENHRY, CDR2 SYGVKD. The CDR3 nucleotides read TGTGCCATCAGTGGACCGGGACAGGGGGCAGATATATCACTGAACTCTGGAAACACCATATATTTT. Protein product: CAISGPGQGADISLNSGNTIYF.

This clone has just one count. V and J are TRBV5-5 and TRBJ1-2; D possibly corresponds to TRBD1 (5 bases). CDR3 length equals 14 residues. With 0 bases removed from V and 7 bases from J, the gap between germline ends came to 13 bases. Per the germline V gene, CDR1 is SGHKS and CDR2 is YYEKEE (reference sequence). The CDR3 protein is CASSLEPGRGGYTF. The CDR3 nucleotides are TGTGCCAGCAGCTTGGAGCCAGGGCGAGGTGGCTACACCTTC.

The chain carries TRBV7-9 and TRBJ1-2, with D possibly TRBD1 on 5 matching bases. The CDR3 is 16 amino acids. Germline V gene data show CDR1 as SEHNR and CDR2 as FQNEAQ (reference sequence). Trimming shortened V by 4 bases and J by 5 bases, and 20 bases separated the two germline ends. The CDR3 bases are TGTGCCAGCAGCTCCCGGACCCGGACGGGGACTTATGGCTACACCTTC. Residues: CASSSRTRTGTYGYTF.

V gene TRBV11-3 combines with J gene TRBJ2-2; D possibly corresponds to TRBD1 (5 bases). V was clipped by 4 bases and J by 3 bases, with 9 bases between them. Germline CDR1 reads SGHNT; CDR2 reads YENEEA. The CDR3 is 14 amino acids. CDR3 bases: TGTGCCAGCAGCTCAGGGCGGTACACCGGGGAGCTGTTTTTT. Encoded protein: CASSSGRYTGELFF.

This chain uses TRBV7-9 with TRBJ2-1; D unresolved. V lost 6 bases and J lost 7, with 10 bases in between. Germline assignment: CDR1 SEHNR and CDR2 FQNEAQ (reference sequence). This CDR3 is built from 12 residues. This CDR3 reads CASSPTGNEQFF. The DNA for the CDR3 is TGTGCCAGCAGTCCTACCGGGAATGAGCAGTTCTTC.

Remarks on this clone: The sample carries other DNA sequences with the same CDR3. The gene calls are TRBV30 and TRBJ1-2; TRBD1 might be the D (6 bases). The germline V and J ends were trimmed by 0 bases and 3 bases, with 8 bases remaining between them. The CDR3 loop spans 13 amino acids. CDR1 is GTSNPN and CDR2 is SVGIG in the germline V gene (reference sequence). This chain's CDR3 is CAWSVRGDYGYTF. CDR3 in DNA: TGTGCCTGGAGTGTCAGGGGCGACTATGGCTACACCTTC.

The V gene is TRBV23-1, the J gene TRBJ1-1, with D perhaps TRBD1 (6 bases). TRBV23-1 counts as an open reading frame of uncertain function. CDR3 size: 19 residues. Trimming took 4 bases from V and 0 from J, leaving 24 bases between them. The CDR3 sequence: CASSRNVRGGRKVNTEAFF. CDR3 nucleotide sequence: TGCGCCAGCAGTCGAAACGTTAGGGGGGGCAGAAAGGTGAACACTGAAGCTTTCTTT.

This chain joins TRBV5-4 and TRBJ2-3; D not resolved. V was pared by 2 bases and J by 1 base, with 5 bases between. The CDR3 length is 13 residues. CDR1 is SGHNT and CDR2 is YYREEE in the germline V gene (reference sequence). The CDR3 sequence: CASSFRGTDTQYF. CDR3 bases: TGTGCCAGCAGCTTCCGCGGCACAGATACGCAGTATTTT.

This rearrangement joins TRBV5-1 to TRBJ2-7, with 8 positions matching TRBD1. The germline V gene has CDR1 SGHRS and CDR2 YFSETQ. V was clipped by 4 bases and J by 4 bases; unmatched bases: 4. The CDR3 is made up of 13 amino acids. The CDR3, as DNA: TGCGCCAGCAGCACAAGACAGGGGTACGAGCAGTACTTC. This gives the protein CASSTRQGYEQYF.

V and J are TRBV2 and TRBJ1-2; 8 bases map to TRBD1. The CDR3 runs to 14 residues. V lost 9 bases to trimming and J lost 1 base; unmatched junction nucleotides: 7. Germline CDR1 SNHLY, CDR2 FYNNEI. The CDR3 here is CARLDRGDNYGYTF. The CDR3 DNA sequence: TGTGCCAGGCTAGACAGGGGAGATAACTATGGCTACACCTTC.

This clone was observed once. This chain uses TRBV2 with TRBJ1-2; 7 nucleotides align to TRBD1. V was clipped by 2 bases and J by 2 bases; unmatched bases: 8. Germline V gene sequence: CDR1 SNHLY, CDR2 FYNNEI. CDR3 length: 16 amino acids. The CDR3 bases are TGTGCCAGCAGTGAACCCCTTTCGGACAGGAACTATGGCTACACCTTC. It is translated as CASSEPLSDRNYGYTF.

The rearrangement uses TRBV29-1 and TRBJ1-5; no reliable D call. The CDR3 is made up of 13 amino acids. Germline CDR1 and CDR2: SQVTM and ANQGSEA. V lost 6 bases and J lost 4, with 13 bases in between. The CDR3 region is CSVMPGGNQPQHF. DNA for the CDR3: TGCAGCGTCATGCCGGGTGGTAATCAGCCCCAGCATTTT.

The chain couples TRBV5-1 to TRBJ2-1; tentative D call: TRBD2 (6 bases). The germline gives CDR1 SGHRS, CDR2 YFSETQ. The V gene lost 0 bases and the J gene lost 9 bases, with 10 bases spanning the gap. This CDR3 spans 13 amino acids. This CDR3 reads CASSLGLASEQFF. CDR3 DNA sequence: TGCGCCAGCAGCTTGGGGCTAGCGAGTGAGCAGTTCTTC.

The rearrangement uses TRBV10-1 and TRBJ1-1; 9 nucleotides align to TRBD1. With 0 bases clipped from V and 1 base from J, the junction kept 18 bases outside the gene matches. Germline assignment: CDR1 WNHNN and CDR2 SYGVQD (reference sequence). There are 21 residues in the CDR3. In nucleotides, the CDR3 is TGCGCCAGCAGTGAGTCGATCAAGACCAGAGGACAGGGGAAGGCGAACACTGAAGCTTTCTTT. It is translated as CASSESIKTRGQGKANTEAFF.

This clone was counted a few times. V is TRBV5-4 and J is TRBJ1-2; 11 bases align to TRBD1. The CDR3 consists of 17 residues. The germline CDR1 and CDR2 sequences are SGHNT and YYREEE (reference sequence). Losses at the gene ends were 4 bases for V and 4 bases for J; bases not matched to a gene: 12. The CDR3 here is CASSMGQGVGFSYGYTF. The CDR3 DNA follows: TGTGCCAGCAGCATGGGACAGGGGGTGGGTTTTAGCTATGGCTACACCTTC.

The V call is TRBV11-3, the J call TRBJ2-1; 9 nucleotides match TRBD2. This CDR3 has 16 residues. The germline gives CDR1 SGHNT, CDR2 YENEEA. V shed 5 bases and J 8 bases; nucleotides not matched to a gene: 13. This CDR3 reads CASSASLAGSRHEQFF. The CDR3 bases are TGTGCCAGCAGCGCCTCTCTAGCGGGGAGTCGGCATGAGCAGTTCTTC.